This T cell receptor (beta chain) was identified in a study of B cell selection in AIRE deficiency. Study results and caveats: Around 30% of healthy-shared Treg TCRbeta sequences appeared in patient Tconv cells. Patient Tconv and Treg cells showed healthy-like TCRBV usage, CDR3 length, diversity.

In the case of this clone: Its antigen is currently unknown.

Source study methods: Roughly 110,000 patient and about 1.3x10^5 healthy donor in-frame TCRbeta sequences came from conventional T cells. Sequenced by immunoSEQ multiplex PCR; TCRdb stores in-frame clones only, minus some. V and J calls and clone size are those listed in that table; D and trimming were worked out from the DNA. In the table there are about 25,000 clones, around 95% of which are singletons. Sorting defined conventional CD4 T cells as CD4+CD127+. Unrelated healthy donors provided the controls. Germline V lookup: CDR1 LGHNA, CDR2 YSLEER. The CDR3 runs 18 residues. Trimming removed 4 bases from V and 0 bases from J, with 18 bases in between.

This chain links TRBV4-3 with TRBJ1-4; a possible D gene is TRBD1 (5 bases). The source is a human donor in good health. Sequencing was carried out using CD4+CD127+ conventional T cells sorted from PBMCs. The CDR3 protein is CASSLGTPAPATNEKLFF. The CDR3 DNA is TGCGCCAGCAGCCTTGGGACCCCAGCCCCTGCAACTAATGAAAAACTGTTTTTT.